Here is one T cell receptor (beta chain) with its context. Antigen unknown. The source of the sample is a study of beta chain features in type 1 diabetes. cDNA synthesis used the whole RNA isolate, giving expressed TCRB sequences. The table came from immunoSEQ multiplex PCR; TCRdb's copy has only in-frame clones and leaves some out. The top ten hold 0.026% of the sample, which has about 270,000 clones, 13% to 15% seen once. Study-level findings and limits: Unsettled here was the matter of whether HLA type influences TCRB rearrangement. A PCR bias possibly favoring shorter templates would apply equally to patients and controls.

CDR1 and CDR2 from the germline V gene are PRHDT and FYEKMQ (reference sequence). The CDR3 totals 15 residues. The trim removed 4 bases at V and 5 bases at J, leaving 7 bases unmatched. The rearrangement joins TRBV13 to TRBJ2-5; 10 positions agree with TRBD1. The sequence derives from a woman between 40 and 50 years old in good health. Sequencing used naive CD4+ T cells from blood. This CDR3 reads CASSSLGTGVETQYF. The CDR3 nucleotides read TGTGCCAGCAGCTCTTTGGGGACAGGGGTCGAGACCCAGTACTTC. Full variable domain (outside the CDR3, taken from reference TRBV13 and TRBJ2-5): AAGVIQSPRHLIKEKRETATLKCYPIPRHDTVYWYQQGPGQDPQFLISFYEKMQSDKGSIPDRFSAQQFSDYHSELNMSSLELGDSALYFCASSSLGTGVETQYFGPGTRLLVL.